What follows are 8 T cell receptor beta chains derived from one specimen sequenced in a study of control samples from healthy donors and cancer patients. Clones were read by immunoSEQ multiplex PCR, and TCRdb kept only the in-frame ones, dropping some. The repertoire includes 170,000 or so clones, 94% of them detected once, and over 1.3% sits in the top ten. Source material: blood. Every receptor here comes from a woman aged 18-35 years in good health.

The chain links TRBV5-4 to TRBJ2-2; perhaps TRBD1 as D (6 bases). CDR3 size: 16 residues. Deletions cut 0 bases from V and 2 bases from J, with 11 bases between. Germline CDR1 and CDR2: SGHNT and YYREEE (reference sequence). This CDR3 reads CASSLVGRGNTGELFF. The CDR3 DNA reads as TGTGCCAGCAGCTTGGTGGGCAGGGGAAACACCGGGGAGCTGTTTTTT.

This chain links TRBV11-2 with TRBJ2-7, with D possibly called TRBD1 or TRBD2 (6 bases each). Germline CDR1 SGHAT, CDR2 FQNNGV. The CDR3 spans 14 residues. The V gene lost 5 bases and the J gene lost 3 bases, with 14 bases spanning the gap. CDR3 residues: CASSVQGRDYEQYF. DNA of the CDR3: TGTGCCAGCAGCGTGCAGGGGCGGGACTACGAGCAGTACTTC.

The chain has TRBV5-1 and TRBJ1-2; D may be TRBD1 (6 bases). Germline V gene lookup returns CDR1 SGHRS and CDR2 YFSETQ. V lost 4 bases, J lost 4 bases, and 14 bases lay in between. The CDR3 extends over 14 amino acids. The CDR3 DNA follows: TGCGCCAGCAGCCCGGACAGAGGGTCCTATGGCTACACCTTC. Its translation is CASSPDRGSYGYTF. Supplemented by reference TRBV5-1 and TRBJ1-2, the full variable domain reads KAGVTQTPRYLIKTRGQQVTLSCSPISGHRSVSWYQQTPGQGLQFLFEYFSETQRNKGNFPGRFSGRQFSNSRSEMNVSTLELGDSALYLCASSPDRGSYGYTFGSGTRLTVV.

Here the CDR3 reads CASSRATGFGEKLFF. In DNA, the CDR3 is TGTGCCAGCAGCCGCGCGACAGGTTTCGGAGAAAAACTGTTTTTT. This chain links TRBV6-5 with TRBJ1-4, with D possibly TRBD1 on 6 matching bases. V was trimmed by 6 bases and J by 8 bases, leaving 19 bases between them. Germline CDR1 is MNHEY and CDR2 is SVGAGI. The CDR3 totals 15 residues.

The CDR3 loop reads CASSPGVFQPQHF. The CDR3 DNA reads as TGTGCCAGCAGCCCAGGAGTATTTCAGCCCCAGCATTTT. The gene calls are TRBV28 and TRBJ1-5; unclear D gene. The V end lost 6 bases, the J end lost 6 bases, and 12 bases lay between the germline ends. This CDR3 spans 13 amino acids. Germline V CDR1 and CDR2: MDHEN, SYDVKM.

The rearrangement uses TRBV6-2 or TRBV6-3 and TRBJ1-5, with TRBD1 matching 9 bases. J gave up 6 bases and V 2 bases, and 5 bases lay outside the gene matches. From germline, CDR1 is MNHEY and CDR2 SVGEGT. CDR3 length: 15 residues. The CDR3 sequence: CASSYLRDRVQPQHF. CDR3 nucleotide sequence: TGTGCCAGCAGTTACCTCCGGGACAGGGTTCAGCCCCAGCATTTT.

V gene TRBV10-3 combines with J gene TRBJ1-1, with D unresolved. The CDR3 contains 14 residues. Deletions cut 2 bases from V and 2 bases from J, with 9 bases between. Per germline, CDR1 ENHRY and CDR2 SYGVKD. CDR3 nucleotide sequence: TGTGCCATCAGTGAGCAAGAACTAAACACTGAAGCTTTCTTT. Translation gives CAISEQELNTEAFF.

The genes are TRBV9 and TRBJ2-3, with D perhaps TRBD1 (5 bases). Germline-derived CDR1 and CDR2 are SGDLS and YYNGEE. Trimming removed 1 base at V and 0 bases at J, with 12 bases between. The CDR3 contains 16 residues. Written as DNA, the CDR3 is TGTGCCAGCAGCGTACAGGGTCCCCCTAGCACAGATACGCAGTATTTT. This sequence encodes CASSVQGPPSTDTQYF. The whole variable domain, remainder taken from reference TRBV9 and TRBJ2-3, is DSGVTQTPKHLITATGQRVTLRCSPRSGDLSVYWYQQSLDQGLQFLIQYYNGEERAKGNILERFSAQQFPDLHSELNLSSLELGDSALYFCASSVQGPPSTDTQYFGPGTRLTVL.